The 15 T cell receptor beta chains in this list originate from one sample, sequenced in a study of response to subunit inactivated influenza vaccine. From the RT-PCR reads, TCRdb called clonotypes with MiXCR, one entry per CDR3 protein. The data show under 800,000 distinct CDR3 sequences, with around 13% seen just once and less than 7% held by the top ten. This material consisted of PBMCs from blood, taken 14 days before vaccination. These receptors were obtained from a man aged 45-65 years who received an inactivated influenza vaccine.

The rearrangement uses TRBV29-1 and TRBJ1-1; TRBD1 might be the D (6 bases). The length of the CDR3 is 13 residues. V dropped 2 bases and J dropped 5 bases, with 12 bases sitting between them. Germline V gene lookup returns CDR1 SQVTM and CDR2 ANQGSEA. The DNA of the CDR3 is TGCAGCGTTGAACGGGGGCGCGGAACTGAAGCTTTCTTT. It yields the protein CSVERGRGTEAFF.

The rearrangement uses TRBV2 and TRBJ2-2; TRBD2 agrees at 7 bases. The germline CDR1 and CDR2 sequences are SNHLY and FYNNEI. The CDR3 is made up of 16 amino acids. Germline trimming cut 4 bases from V and 1 base from J; bases unmatched to any gene: 6. The CDR3 spells CASSVAGGGNTGELFF. For the CDR3, the DNA is TGTGCCAGCAGTGTTGCCGGCGGGGGGAACACCGGGGAGCTGTTTTTT.

On this clonotype: A read error is possible here, since a much larger clone lies one base away. The V gene is TRBV5-1, the J gene TRBJ1-2; D gene unclear. V was clipped by 0 bases and J by 8 bases, with 14 bases between them. The CDR3 contains 14 residues. Germline values: CDR1 SGHRS, CDR2 YFSETQ. CDR3 in DNA: TGCGCCAGCAGCTTGGCCATCCTCTCTGGAGGCTACACCTTC. Translation: CASSLAILSGGYTF. The complete variable domain, with remaining parts taken from reference TRBV5-1 and TRBJ1-2, reads KAGVTQTPRYLIKTRGQQVTLSCSPISGHRSVSWYQQTPGQGLQFLFEYFSETQRNKGNFPGRFSGRQFSNSRSEMNVSTLELGDSALYLCASSLAILSGGYTFGSGTRLTVV.

This chain links TRBV20-1 with TRBJ2-2; D gene ambiguous. The CDR3 consists of 13 residues. Looked up from germline, CDR1 is DFQATT and CDR2 is SNEGSKA (reference sequence). V was shortened by 2 bases and J by 4 bases, with 8 bases between the two germline ends. Written as DNA, the CDR3 is TGCAGTGCTAGAAGGCCCGGCACCGGGGAGCTGTTTTTT. Encoded protein: CSARRPGTGELFF.

The V call is TRBV6-5, the J call TRBJ2-5; tentatively, D is TRBD1 or TRBD2 (5 bases each). Germline V gene data show CDR1 as MNHEY and CDR2 as SVGAGI. The V gene lost 2 bases and the J gene lost 5 bases, with 15 bases spanning the gap. This CDR3 is built from 15 residues. CDR3 bases: TGTGCCAGCAGTTACCGGGACCGCTGGGTGGAGACCCAGTACTTC. This encodes CASSYRDRWVETQYF.

This clonotype was recorded a few times. V is TRBV20-1 and J is TRBJ1-2; D unclear. Per germline, CDR1 DFQATT and CDR2 SNEGSKA (reference sequence). The CDR3 covers 9 residues. The CDR3 coding sequence is TGCAGCACGGCTTATGGCTACACCTTC. Its translation: CSTAYGYTF.

J is TRBJ1-6 and V is TRBV15; 10 positions match TRBD1. CDR1 LNHNV and CDR2 YYDKDF come from the germline V gene (reference sequence). V dropped 4 bases and J dropped 6; count of bases not matched to a gene: 3. This CDR3 is 15 amino acids long. CDR3 in amino acids: CATSIGQGGNSPLHF. DNA for the CDR3: TGTGCCACCAGCATTGGACAGGGGGGTAATTCACCCCTCCACTTT.

The chain carries TRBV9 and TRBJ2-5, with 7 bases fitting TRBD2. Germline CDR1 is SGDLS and CDR2 is YYNGEE. Unmatched junction bases numbered 7, after V lost 0 bases and J lost 5 bases. This CDR3 is built from 15 residues. This chain's CDR3 is CASSVGAGAGETQYF. In nucleotides, the CDR3 is TGTGCCAGCAGCGTAGGGGCGGGAGCAGGCGAGACCCAGTACTTC.

V is TRBV24-1 and J is TRBJ2-5; possibly TRBD1 or TRBD2 for D (5 bases each). The germline V gene has CDR1 KGHDR and CDR2 SFDVKD. The CDR3 is 14 amino acids. V dropped 8 bases and J dropped 10 bases, with 22 bases sitting between them. CDR3 bases: TGTGCCACCACTGAGACAGCCTACAGGAGCGGCCAGTACTTC. It is translated as CATTETAYRSGQYF.

This clonotype was seen a few times. The gene calls are TRBV20-1 and TRBJ2-1; a possible D gene is TRBD2 (5 bases). CDR1 is DFQATT, CDR2 SNEGSKA, per germline (reference sequence). Trimming took 3 bases from V and 7 from J, leaving 7 bases between them. CDR3 length: 11 amino acids. The DNA for the CDR3 is TGCAGTGCTAGCATAGCGAATGAGCAGTTCTTC. It yields the protein CSASIANEQFF.

About this clonotype itself: A read error may account for a junction end that differs from germline. The genes are TRBV3-1 and TRBJ2-1, with D possibly matching TRBD1 (5 bases). From germline, CDR1 is LGHDT and CDR2 YNNKEL (reference sequence). There are 13 residues in the CDR3. The CDR3 spells CASSQDGARRCVF. CDR3 coding DNA: TGTGCCAGCAGCCAAGATGGGGCCCGGCGTTGTGTCTTC.

This clonotype was recorded a few times. The J gene is TRBJ1-1, the V gene TRBV6-1; D gene uncertain. V was pared by 2 bases and J by 1 base, with 17 bases between. In germline, CDR1 is MNHNS, CDR2 SASEGT. CDR3 length: 17 residues. In DNA, the CDR3 is TGTGCCAGCAGTGAAATAGGTGGCAGGAGACCGAACACTGAAGCTTTCTTT. Its protein product is CASSEIGGRRPNTEAFF.

This clonotype has only a few counts. The rearrangement uses TRBV7-3 and TRBJ2-2; 8 bases are shared with TRBD1. The CDR3 covers 15 residues. The V segment lost 5 bases and the J segment 4 bases; nucleotides outside the gene matches: 6. Per germline, CDR1 SGHTA and CDR2 FQGTGA. CDR3: CASSPFTGGTGELFF. The CDR3 DNA reads TGTGCCAGCAGCCCATTTACAGGGGGCACCGGGGAGCTGTTTTTT.

This chain connects TRBV5-1 to TRBJ1-6; 8 bases align to TRBD1. V shed 5 bases, J shed 10 bases, and the junction held 11 bases outside the gene matches. The CDR3 is 15 residues long. The V gene's germline CDR1 is SGHRS and CDR2 YFSETQ. CDR3 protein: CASRSTGQEGSPLHF. The CDR3 DNA follows: TGCGCCAGCAGATCAACGGGACAGGAGGGATCACCCCTCCACTTT.

In its sample, this clonotype was seen a few times. The chain has TRBV7-9 and TRBJ1-2; tentative D call: TRBD1 (5 bases). The V gene lost 3 bases and the J gene lost 3 bases, with 8 bases spanning the gap. This CDR3 spans 13 amino acids. CDR1 and CDR2 (germline): SEHNR, FQNEAQ (reference sequence). Here the CDR3 reads CASSFGTDYGYTF. CDR3 nucleotide sequence: TGTGCCAGCAGCTTCGGGACGGACTATGGCTACACCTTC.